The 13 T cell receptor beta chains below were found in one sample sequenced in a study of blood T cell repertoires in COVID-19. The table came from immunoSEQ multiplex PCR; TCRdb's copy has only in-frame clones and leaves some out. The sample has 110,000 to 150,000 clones; 79% are singletons. The sequenced material came from peripheral blood. These receptors originate from a man aged 60 to 69 with acute or convalescent COVID-19.

The chain uses TRBV7-2 and TRBJ2-7, with 7 positions matching TRBD2. The CDR3 is made up of 14 amino acids. V dropped 5 bases and J dropped 5; count of bases not matched to a gene: 9. The V gene's germline CDR1 is SGHTA and CDR2 FQGNSA. CDR3 amino acids: CASSRDYPADEQYF. The CDR3 coding sequence is TGTGCCAGCAGCCGGGACTACCCGGCGGACGAGCAGTACTTC.

Note on this clone: Because the CDR3's place on the DNA is in doubt, the DNA is left out and the CDR3 is given as listed by TCRdb. The chain uses TRBV7-2 and TRBJ1-2; the D call in the table, TRBD1, was not verified against the DNA. The CDR3 is 15 amino acids long, termini counted. Germline loops: CDR1 SGHTA, CDR2 FQGNSA. The CDR3 region is CASSLVAAGATAGTF.

The V call is TRBV19, the J call TRBJ2-4, with D possibly TRBD1 on 6 matching bases. Looked up from germline, CDR1 is LNHDA and CDR2 is SQIVND (reference sequence). The CDR3 is 17 residues long. Trimming took off 5 bases at V and 0 bases at J, with 17 bases between the two ends. The CDR3 sequence: CASSPETGRVAKNIQYF. CDR3 bases: TGTGCCAGTAGTCCGGAGACAGGTCGCGTAGCCAAAAACATTCAGTACTTC.

A word on this clone: The sample contains more than one DNA sequence encoding this CDR3. This chain links TRBV6-5 with TRBJ1-4; the D gene is possibly TRBD1 (5 bases). Germline V gene lookup returns CDR1 MNHEY and CDR2 SVGAGI. The CDR3 has 15 residues. Trimming shortened V by 0 bases and J by 7 bases, and 12 bases separated the two germline ends. For the CDR3, the DNA is TGTGCCAGCAGTTACTCGCCAGGCGGGGGTGAAAAACTGTTTTTT. Its protein product is CASSYSPGGGEKLFF.

V gene TRBV24-1 combines with J gene TRBJ1-2; TRBD1 aligns across 9 bases. The CDR3 spans 14 residues. The ends lost 3 bases at V and 7 bases at J; junction bases unmatched: 5. The germline V gene encodes CDR1 KGHDR and CDR2 SFDVKD. CDR3 sequence: CATSDPGTGSGYTF. CDR3 coding DNA: TGTGCCACCAGTGATCCAGGGACAGGGTCTGGCTACACCTTC.

The chain joins TRBV4-3 to TRBJ1-2; TRBD1 agrees at 10 bases. J lost 8 bases, V lost 3 bases, and 6 bases had no gene match. The CDR3 consists of 14 residues. Germline CDR1 LGHNA, CDR2 YSLEER. The DNA for the CDR3 is TGCGCCAGCAGCCAGGAGACAGGGGGCTACGGCTACACCTTC. Protein sequence: CASSQETGGYGYTF.

The chain joins TRBV11-2 to TRBJ1-3; D remains unclear. V was pared by 5 bases and J by 2 bases, with 22 bases between. CDR3 length equals 18 residues. Germline V CDR1 and CDR2: SGHAT, FQNNGV. The CDR3 protein is CASSPMPGAGLTGNTIYF. In nucleotides, the CDR3 is TGTGCCAGCAGCCCAATGCCTGGTGCAGGACTTACTGGAAACACCATATATTTT.

In its sample, this clone ranks as large (0.1 to 1%). The CDR3 here is CASGSGTSGYNEQFF. The CDR3 region has the DNA TGTGCCAGTGGCAGCGGGACTAGCGGTTACAATGAGCAGTTCTTC. This chain links TRBV19 with TRBJ2-1; 11 bases are a match to TRBD2. From germline, CDR1 is LNHDA and CDR2 SQIVND (reference sequence). This CDR3 spans 15 amino acids. V lost 8 bases, J lost 4 bases, and 7 bases stayed unmatched.

The chain couples TRBV3-1 (or the pseudogene TRBV3-2) to TRBJ1-1; D unresolved. This CDR3 contains 14 residues. V dropped 3 bases and J dropped 1 base, with 9 bases sitting between them. Germline CDR1 and CDR2: LGHDT and YNNKEL (reference sequence). The CDR3: CASSQGAGNTEAFF. As DNA, the CDR3 is TGTGCCAGCAGCCAGGGAGCAGGGAACACTGAAGCTTTCTTT.

This clone turned up a few times. The rearrangement links TRBV6-5 to TRBJ1-1; the D gene is possibly TRBD1 (6 bases). The CDR3 length is 13 residues. With 2 bases removed from V and 7 bases from J, the gap between germline ends came to 11 bases. The V gene's germline CDR1 is MNHEY and CDR2 SVGAGI. This chain's CDR3 is CASSYPGQFEAFF. CDR3 nucleotide sequence: TGTGCCAGCAGTTACCCTGGACAGTTTGAAGCTTTCTTT.

The V gene is TRBV27, the J gene TRBJ1-1, with 7 bases identical to TRBD1. The CDR3 spans 14 residues. V lost 7 bases to trimming and J lost 2 bases; unmatched junction nucleotides: 7. Per the germline V gene, CDR1 is MNHEY and CDR2 is SMNVEV (reference sequence). The DNA for the CDR3 is TGTGCCAGCAAAAAACAGGGGCCCAACACTGAAGCTTTCTTT. Its protein is CASKKQGPNTEAFF.

The chain recombines TRBV30 with TRBJ1-3, with 7 positions matching TRBD1. CDR3 length: 14 residues. Germline loops: CDR1 GTSNPN, CDR2 SVGIG (reference sequence). The J segment lost 2 bases and the V segment lost 8 bases, leaving 9 bases of the junction unmatched. For the CDR3, the DNA is TGTGCCGCAAGACAGGGTCTGGCTGGAAACACCATATATTTT. Protein sequence: CAARQGLAGNTIYF.

The V and J genes are TRBV6-5 and TRBJ2-2, with 7 bases identical to TRBD2. The CDR3 is made up of 14 amino acids. V lost 8 bases to trimming and J lost 6 bases; unmatched junction nucleotides: 9. Germline V gene sequence: CDR1 MNHEY, CDR2 SVGAGI. The CDR3 protein is CASRSAGVAGELFF. In DNA, the CDR3 is TGTGCCAGCCGCTCTGCGGGAGTGGCCGGGGAGCTGTTTTTT.